This T cell receptor beta chain was identified during a study of identical twins. Template switching added a universal primer binding site, and final cDNA carried unique molecular identifiers. Via MiXCR, TCRdb re-called the 5' RACE reads, giving one row per CDR3 protein. The sample yields about 700,000 distinct CDR3 sequences, approximately 6.1% seen once. Germline V gene sequence: CDR1 DFQATT, CDR2 SNEGSKA (reference sequence). This CDR3 is built from 12 residues. Trimming stripped 5 bases from V and 2 bases from J, with 9 bases between. The table lists this clonotype with a few counts. The source of this sequence is a man aged 18-30 years in good health. The source material was naive T cells sorted from blood. The rearrangement uses TRBV20-1 and TRBJ1-2; no reliable D call. The CDR3 region is CSALTENYGYTF. The DNA of the CDR3 is TGCAGTGCTTTAACAGAGAACTATGGCTACACCTTC.